This T cell receptor beta chain was recovered during a study of neurological immune-mediated disorders. Broader study findings: The level of TCR clonal expansion was highest in patients with HTLV-1-associated myelopathy and lowest in multiple sclerosis, where it fell below the level seen in healthy controls.

Over 200 million TCR-beta sequences, together covering 15-18 subjects, were produced by every individual sequencing run that was carried out. TCRdb processed the 5' RACE reads anew with MiXCR; each CDR3 protein has one entry. Of about 120,000 distinct CDR3 sequences in the sample, approximately 3.2% were seen once. Germline-derived CDR1 and CDR2 are SQVTM and ANQGSEA. The ends were cut back, 6 bases at V and 8 bases at J, with 16 bases in the middle. This CDR3 has 12 amino acids. With regard to this clonotype: Its specificity is not known.

The gene calls are TRBV29-1 and TRBJ1-2; no clear D gene. The receptor was isolated from a woman in her twenties or thirties with multiple sclerosis. The sequencing sample was made of PBMCs. CDR3 coding DNA: TGCAGCGTGCGGACCTCCCTTTGGGGCTACACCTTC. This translates into CSVRTSLWGYTF.